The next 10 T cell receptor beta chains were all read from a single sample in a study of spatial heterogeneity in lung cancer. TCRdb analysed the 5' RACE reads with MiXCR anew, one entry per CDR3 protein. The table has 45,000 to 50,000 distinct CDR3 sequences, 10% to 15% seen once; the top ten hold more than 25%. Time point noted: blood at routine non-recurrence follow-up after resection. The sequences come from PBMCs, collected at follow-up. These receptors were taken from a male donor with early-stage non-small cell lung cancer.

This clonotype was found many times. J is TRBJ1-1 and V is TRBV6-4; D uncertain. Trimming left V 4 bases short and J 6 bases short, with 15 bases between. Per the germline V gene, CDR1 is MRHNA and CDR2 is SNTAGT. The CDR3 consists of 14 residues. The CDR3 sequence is CASSAEPSGAEAFF. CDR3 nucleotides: TGTGCCAGCAGTGCCGAGCCCTCTGGGGCTGAAGCTTTCTTT.

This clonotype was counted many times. The CDR3 nucleotides read TGTGCCAGCAGTTTTGGGTCGACTGCAGATACGCAGTATTTT. Amino acid sequence: CASSFGSTADTQYF. This chain uses TRBV27 with TRBJ2-3; D remains unclear. The CDR3 covers 14 residues. V was pared by 3 bases and J by 4 bases, with 11 bases between. Germline V lookup: CDR1 MNHEY, CDR2 SMNVEV (reference sequence).

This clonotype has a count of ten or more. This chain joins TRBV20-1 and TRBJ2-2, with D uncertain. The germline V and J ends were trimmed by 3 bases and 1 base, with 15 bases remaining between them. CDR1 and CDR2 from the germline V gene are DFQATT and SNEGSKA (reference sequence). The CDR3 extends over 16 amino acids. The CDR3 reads CSARGSAGQNTGELFF. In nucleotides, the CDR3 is TGCAGTGCTAGGGGTTCGGCTGGGCAGAACACCGGGGAGCTGTTTTTT.

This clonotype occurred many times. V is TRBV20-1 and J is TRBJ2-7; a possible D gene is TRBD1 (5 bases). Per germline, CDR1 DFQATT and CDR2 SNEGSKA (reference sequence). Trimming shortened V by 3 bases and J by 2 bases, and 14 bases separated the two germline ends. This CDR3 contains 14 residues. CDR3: CSARDRLGAYEQYF. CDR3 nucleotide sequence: TGCAGTGCTAGGGATAGGCTAGGGGCCTACGAGCAGTACTTC.

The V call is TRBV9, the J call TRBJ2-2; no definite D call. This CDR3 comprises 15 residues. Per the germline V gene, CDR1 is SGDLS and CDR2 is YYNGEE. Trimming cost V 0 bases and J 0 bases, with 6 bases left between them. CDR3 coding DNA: TGTGCCAGCAGCGTAGTCAGCGCGAACACCGGGGAGCTGTTTTTT. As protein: CASSVVSANTGELFF.

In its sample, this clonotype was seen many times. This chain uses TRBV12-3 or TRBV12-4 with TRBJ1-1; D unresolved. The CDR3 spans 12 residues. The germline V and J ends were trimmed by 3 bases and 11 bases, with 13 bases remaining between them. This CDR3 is CASSFGGDEAFF. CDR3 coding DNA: TGTGCCAGCAGTTTCGGCGGAGACGAGGCTTTCTTT.

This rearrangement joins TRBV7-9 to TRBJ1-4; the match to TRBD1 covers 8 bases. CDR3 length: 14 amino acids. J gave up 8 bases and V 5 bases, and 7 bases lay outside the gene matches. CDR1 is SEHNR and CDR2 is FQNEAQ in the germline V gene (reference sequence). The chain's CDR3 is CASSHGQGGEKLFF. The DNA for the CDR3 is TGTGCCAGCAGCCATGGACAGGGCGGCGAAAAACTGTTTTTT.

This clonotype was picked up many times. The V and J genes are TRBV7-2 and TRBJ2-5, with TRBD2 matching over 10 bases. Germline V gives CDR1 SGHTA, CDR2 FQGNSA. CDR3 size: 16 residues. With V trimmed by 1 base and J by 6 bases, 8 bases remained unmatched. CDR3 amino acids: CASSLDVAGGLKTQYF. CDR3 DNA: TGTGCCAGCAGCTTAGACGTAGCGGGGGGCCTAAAGACCCAGTACTTC.

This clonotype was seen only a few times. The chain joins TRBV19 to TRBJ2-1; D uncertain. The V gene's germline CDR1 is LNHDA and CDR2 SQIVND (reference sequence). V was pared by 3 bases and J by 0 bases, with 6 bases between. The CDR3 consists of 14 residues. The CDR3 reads CASSIESSYNEQFF. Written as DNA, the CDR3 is TGTGCCAGTAGTATCGAGAGCTCCTACAATGAGCAGTTCTTC.

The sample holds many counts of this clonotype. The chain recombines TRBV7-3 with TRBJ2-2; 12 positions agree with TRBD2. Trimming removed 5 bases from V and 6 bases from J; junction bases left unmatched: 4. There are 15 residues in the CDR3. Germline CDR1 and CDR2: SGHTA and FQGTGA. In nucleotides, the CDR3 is TGTGCCAGCAGCCCTCTAGCGGGAGGGCCCGGGGAGCTGTTTTTT. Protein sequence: CASSPLAGGPGELFF.